This T cell receptor (beta chain) derives from a study of blood T cells in healthy people across ages. General study findings and limits: Roughly linearly, TCR beta diversity per million T cells fell as age increased. No conclusive comparison of naive versus antigen-experienced cells was possible with unsorted PBMCs.

V was cut by 8 bases and J by 3 bases, with 17 bases left in between. CDR3 length: 13 amino acids. Germline V gene lookup returns CDR1 GTSNPN and CDR2 SVGIG (reference sequence). The use of a sample-barcoded 5' primer and a J-beta primer mix characterized a second PCR of about 6 to 12 cycles. Every molecule of cDNA carried a tag from a template-switch adaptor with 12 random nucleotides. MiXCR was run by TCRdb on the 5' RACE reads, yielding one entry per CDR3 protein. The data show roughly 1,500,000 distinct CDR3 sequences, with 42% seen just once and under 8% held by the top ten. As for this clonotype: Its antigen is not known.

The sample comprised blood. This sequence joins TRBV30 and TRBJ2-7; D unresolved. The source is a woman under 30 in good health. The CDR3 is CAESRLPDYEQYF. The CDR3 DNA reads as TGTGCCGAGAGCCGGCTGCCGGACTACGAGCAGTACTTC.